This T cell receptor beta chain appears in the sequencing data of a study of post-analysis software for immune sequencing data. General study results and limits: When patients were compared with controls, a handful of TRBV segments were more frequent, TRBV5-6, TRBV5-1 and TRBV20-1 among them. Controls had significantly higher normalized Chao1 diversity than multiple sclerosis patients.

Incorporated into the TCR beta cDNA libraries were unique molecular identifiers, which served to reduce PCR and sequencing biases. TCRdb analysed the PCR reads with MiXCR anew, one entry per CDR3 protein. Counted here are about 820,000 distinct CDR3 sequences, 53% occurring once; the ten biggest clones make up 4% to 5.5%. A note on this clonotype: Its matching antigen is unknown.

From germline, CDR1 is DFQATT and CDR2 SNEGSKA (reference sequence). This CDR3 comprises 13 residues. J gave up 4 bases and V 4 bases, and 4 bases lay outside the gene matches. Sequencing was performed on blood. V is TRBV20-1 and J is TRBJ1-5, with TRBD1 identical over 7 bases. The receptor was derived from a girl aged 5-17 years with multiple sclerosis. CDR3 sequence (DNA): TGCAGTGCTAAGGGACAGATTAATCAGCCCCAGCATTTT. It encodes CSAKGQINQPQHF.